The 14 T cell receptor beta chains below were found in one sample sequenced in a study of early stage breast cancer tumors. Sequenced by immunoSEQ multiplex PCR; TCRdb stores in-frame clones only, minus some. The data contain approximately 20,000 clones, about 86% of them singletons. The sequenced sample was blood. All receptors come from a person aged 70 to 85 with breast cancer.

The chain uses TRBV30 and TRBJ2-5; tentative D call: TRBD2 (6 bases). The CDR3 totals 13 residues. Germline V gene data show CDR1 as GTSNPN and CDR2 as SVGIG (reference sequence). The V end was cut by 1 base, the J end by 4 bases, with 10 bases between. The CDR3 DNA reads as TGTGCCTGGAGTGCGGGGGTCGGAGAGACCCAGTACTTC. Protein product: CAWSAGVGETQYF.

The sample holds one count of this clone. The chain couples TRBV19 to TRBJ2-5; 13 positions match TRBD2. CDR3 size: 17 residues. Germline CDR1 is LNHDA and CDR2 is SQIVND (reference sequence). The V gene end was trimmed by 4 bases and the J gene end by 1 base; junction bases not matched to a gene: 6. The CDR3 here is CASSTGLAGAFQETQYF. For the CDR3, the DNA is TGTGCCAGTAGTACAGGACTAGCGGGGGCCTTCCAAGAGACCCAGTACTTC. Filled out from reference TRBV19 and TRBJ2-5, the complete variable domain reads DGGITQSPKYLFRKEGQNVTLSCEQNLNHDAMYWYRQDPGQGLRLIYYSQIVNDFQKGDIAEGYSVSREKKESFPLTVTSAQKNPTAFYLCASSTGLAGAFQETQYFGPGTRLLVL.

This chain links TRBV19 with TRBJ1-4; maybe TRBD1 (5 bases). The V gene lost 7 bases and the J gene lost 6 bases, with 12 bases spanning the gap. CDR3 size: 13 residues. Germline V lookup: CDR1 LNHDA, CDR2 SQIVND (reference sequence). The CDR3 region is CASNGRVHEKLFF. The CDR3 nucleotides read TGTGCCAGTAATGGCAGGGTCCATGAAAAACTGTTTTTT.

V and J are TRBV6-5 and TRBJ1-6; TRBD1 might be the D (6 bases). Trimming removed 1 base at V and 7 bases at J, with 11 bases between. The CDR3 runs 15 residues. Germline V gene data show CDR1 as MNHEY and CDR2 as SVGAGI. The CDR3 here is CASSYFRQGNSPLHF. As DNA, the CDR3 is TGTGCCAGCAGTTACTTTAGGCAGGGGAATTCACCCCTCCACTTT.

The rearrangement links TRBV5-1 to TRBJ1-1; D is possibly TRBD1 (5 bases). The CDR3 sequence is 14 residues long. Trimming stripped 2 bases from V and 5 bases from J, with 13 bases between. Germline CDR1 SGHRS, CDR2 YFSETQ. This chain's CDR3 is CASSFQEGSTEAFF. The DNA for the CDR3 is TGCGCCAGCAGCTTCCAGGAGGGGTCAACTGAAGCTTTCTTT.

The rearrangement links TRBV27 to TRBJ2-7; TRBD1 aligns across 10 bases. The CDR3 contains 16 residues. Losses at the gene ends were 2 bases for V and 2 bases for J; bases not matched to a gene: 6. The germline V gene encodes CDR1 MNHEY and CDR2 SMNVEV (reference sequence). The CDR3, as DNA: TGTGCCAGCAGTTTACGGGGACAGGGGCGGACCTACGAGCAGTACTTC. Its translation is CASSLRGQGRTYEQYF.

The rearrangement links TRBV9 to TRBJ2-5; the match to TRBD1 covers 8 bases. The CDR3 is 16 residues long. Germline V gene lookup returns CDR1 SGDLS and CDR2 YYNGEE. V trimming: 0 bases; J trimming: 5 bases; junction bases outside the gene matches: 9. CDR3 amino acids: CASSVDLQGVKETQYF. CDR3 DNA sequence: TGTGCCAGCAGCGTAGACTTACAGGGGGTCAAGGAGACCCAGTACTTC.

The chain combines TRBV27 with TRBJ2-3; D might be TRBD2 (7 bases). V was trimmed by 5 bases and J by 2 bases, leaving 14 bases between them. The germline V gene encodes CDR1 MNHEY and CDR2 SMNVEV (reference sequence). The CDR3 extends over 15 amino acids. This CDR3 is CASSPWGGDTDTQYF. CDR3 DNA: TGTGCCAGCAGTCCTTGGGGGGGCGACACAGATACGCAGTATTTT.

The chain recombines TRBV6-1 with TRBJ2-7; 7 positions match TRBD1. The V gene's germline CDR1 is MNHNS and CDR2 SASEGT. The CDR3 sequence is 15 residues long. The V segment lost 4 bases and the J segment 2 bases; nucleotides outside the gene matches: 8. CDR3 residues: CASSVGGSRAYEQYF. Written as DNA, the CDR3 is TGTGCCAGCAGTGTAGGGGGCAGCCGCGCCTACGAGCAGTACTTC.

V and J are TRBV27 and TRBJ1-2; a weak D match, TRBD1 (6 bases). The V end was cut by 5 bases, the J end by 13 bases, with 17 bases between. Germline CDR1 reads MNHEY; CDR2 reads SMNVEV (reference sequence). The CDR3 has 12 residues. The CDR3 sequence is CASSALLQGLTF. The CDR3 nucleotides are TGTGCCAGCAGTGCCCTCCTACAGGGCCTCACCTTC.

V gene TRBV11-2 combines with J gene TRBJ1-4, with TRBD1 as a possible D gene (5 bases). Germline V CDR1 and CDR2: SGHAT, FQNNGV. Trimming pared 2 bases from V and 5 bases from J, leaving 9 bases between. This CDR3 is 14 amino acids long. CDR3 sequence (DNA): TGTGCCAGCAGCTTATGGGGGGGGAATGAAAAACTGTTTTTT. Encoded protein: CASSLWGGNEKLFF.

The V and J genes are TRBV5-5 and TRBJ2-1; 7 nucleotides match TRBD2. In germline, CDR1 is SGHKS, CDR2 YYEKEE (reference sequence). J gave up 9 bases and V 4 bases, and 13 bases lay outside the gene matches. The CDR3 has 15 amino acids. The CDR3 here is CASSPTSQTVGEQFF. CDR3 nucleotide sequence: TGTGCCAGCAGCCCGACTAGCCAAACGGTTGGTGAGCAGTTCTTC.

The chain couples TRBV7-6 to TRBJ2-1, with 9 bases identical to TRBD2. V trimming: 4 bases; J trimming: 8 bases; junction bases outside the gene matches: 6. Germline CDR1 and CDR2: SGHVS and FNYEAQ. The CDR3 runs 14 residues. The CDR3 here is CASSSSGTSHEQFF. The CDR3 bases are TGTGCCAGCAGCTCGTCCGGGACTAGCCATGAGCAGTTCTTC.

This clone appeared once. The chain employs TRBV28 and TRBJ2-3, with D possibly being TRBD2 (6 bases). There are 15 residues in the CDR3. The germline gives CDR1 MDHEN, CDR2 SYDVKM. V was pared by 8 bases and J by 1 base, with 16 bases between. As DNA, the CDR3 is TGTGCCAGCCTAGTGCGGCGGGGACGCACAGATACGCAGTATTTT. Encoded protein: CASLVRRGRTDTQYF.